Sequencing of this T cell receptor (beta chain) was carried out in a study of neoadjuvant anti-PD-1 for oral cavity cancer. Study summary: Patients without progression got a fourth dose around day 43.

Germline CDR1 SGHVS, CDR2 FNYEAQ. The CDR3 has 15 residues. V was pared by 5 bases and J by 6 bases, with 17 bases between. Most PBMC samples had 450 to 500 ng input DNA in six replicates. Here immunoSEQ multiplex PCR was the method, and the copy in TCRdb shows in-frame clones only, minus some. There are tens of thousands of clones in the sample; more than 65% occur only once, and just over 2.5% lies in the top ten. The chain joins TRBV7-6 to TRBJ2-1; tentative D call: TRBD1 (6 bases). The source material was PBMCs, sampled before nivolumab (anti-PD-1) treatment. The sequence came from a person aged 35-79 years with oral cavity squamous cell carcinoma. CDR3 region: CASSVSGTFSNEQFF. For the CDR3, the DNA is TGTGCCAGCAGCGTATCCGGGACATTTTCCAATGAGCAGTTCTTC.